One T cell receptor (beta chain) is described in this entry. The antigen is unknown. The CDR3 length is 16 residues. Germline lookup yields CDR1 KGHDR and CDR2 SFDVKD. The data stem from a study of identical twins. Study-wide points: Models predicted too little out-of-frame TCR alpha sharing in monozygotic twins.

MiXCR, run by TCRdb on the 5' RACE reads, gives a single entry per CDR3 protein. The table has approximately 1.8 million distinct CDR3 sequences, 25% to 35% seen once. This receptor was taken from a newborn girl in good health. The chain couples TRBV24-1 to TRBJ2-5; the match to TRBD1 covers 7 bases. The closer fit of TRBJ2-7 to the DNA end suggests the J call may be wrong. The sequencing sample was made of cord blood. DNA for the CDR3: TGTGCCACCAGTTCCTACTCCGAGACAGGGACCCACGAGCAGTACTTC. It yields the protein CATSSYSETGTHEQYF.